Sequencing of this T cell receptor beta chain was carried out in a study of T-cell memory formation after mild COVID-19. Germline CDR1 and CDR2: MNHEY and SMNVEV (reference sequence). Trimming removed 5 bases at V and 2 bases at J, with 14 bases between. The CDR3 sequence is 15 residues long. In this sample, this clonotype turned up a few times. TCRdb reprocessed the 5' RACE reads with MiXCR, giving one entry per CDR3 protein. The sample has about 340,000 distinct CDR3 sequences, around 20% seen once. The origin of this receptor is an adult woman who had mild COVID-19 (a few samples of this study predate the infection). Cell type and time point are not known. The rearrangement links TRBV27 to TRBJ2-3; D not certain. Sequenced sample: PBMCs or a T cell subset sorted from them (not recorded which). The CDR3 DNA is TGTGCCAGCAGTCCCCCTTTGGTTGTCACAGATACGCAGTATTTT. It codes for CASSPPLVVTDTQYF.